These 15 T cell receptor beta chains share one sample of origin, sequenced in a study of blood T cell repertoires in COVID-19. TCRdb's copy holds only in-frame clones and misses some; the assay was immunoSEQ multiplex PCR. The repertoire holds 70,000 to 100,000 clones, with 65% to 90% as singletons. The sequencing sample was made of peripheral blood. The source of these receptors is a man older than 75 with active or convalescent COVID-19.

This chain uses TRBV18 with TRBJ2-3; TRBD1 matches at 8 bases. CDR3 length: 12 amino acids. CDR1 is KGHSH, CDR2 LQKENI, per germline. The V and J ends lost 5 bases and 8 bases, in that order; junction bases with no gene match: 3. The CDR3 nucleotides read TGTGCCAGCTCAGGACAGGGAGCTACGCAGTATTTT. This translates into CASSGQGATQYF.

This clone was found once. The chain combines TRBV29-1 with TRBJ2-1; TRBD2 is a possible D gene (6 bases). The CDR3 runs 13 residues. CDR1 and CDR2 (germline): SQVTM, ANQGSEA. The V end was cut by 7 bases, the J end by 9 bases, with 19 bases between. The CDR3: CSAGTAPWGEQFF. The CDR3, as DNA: TGCAGCGCCGGGACTGCCCCCTGGGGTGAGCAGTTCTTC.

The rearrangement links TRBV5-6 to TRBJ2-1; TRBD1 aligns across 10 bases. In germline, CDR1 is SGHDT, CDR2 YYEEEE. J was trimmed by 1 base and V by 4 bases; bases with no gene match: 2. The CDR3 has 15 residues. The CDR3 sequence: CASSRDRGSYNEQFF. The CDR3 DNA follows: TGTGCCAGCAGCCGGGACAGGGGATCCTACAATGAGCAGTTCTTC. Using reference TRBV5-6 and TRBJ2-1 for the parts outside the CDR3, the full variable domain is DAGVTQSPTHLIKTRGQQVTLRCSPKSGHDTVSWYQQALGQGPQFIFQYYEEEERQRGNFPDRFSGHQFPNYSSELNVNALLLGDSALYLCASSRDRGSYNEQFFGPGTRLTVL.

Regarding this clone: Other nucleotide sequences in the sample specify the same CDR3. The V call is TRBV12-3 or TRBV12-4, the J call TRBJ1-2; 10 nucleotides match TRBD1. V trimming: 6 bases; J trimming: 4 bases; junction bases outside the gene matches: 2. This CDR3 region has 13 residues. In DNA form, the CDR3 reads TGTGCCAGCAGCTGGGACAGGGGCTATGGCTACACCTTC. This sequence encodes CASSWDRGYGYTF.

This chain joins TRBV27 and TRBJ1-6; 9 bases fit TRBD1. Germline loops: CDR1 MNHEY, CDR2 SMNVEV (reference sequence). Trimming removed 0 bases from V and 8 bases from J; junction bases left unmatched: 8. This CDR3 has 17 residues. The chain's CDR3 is CASSLSGQGTWDSPLHF. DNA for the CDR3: TGTGCCAGCAGTTTATCGGGACAGGGCACCTGGGATTCACCCCTCCACTTT.

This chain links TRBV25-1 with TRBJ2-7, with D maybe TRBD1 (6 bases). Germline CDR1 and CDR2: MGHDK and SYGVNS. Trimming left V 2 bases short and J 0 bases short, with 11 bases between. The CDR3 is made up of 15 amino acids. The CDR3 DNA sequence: TGTGCCAGCAGTGAAGGGGGACACCTCTCCTACGAGCAGTACTTC. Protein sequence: CASSEGGHLSYEQYF.

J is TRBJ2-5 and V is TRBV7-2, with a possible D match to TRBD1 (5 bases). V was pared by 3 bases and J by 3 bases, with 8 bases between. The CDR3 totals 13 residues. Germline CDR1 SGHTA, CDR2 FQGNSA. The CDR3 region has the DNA TGTGCCAGCAGCTTTGGGGCAGAAGAGACCCAGTACTTC. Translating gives CASSFGAEETQYF.

CDR3 DNA: TGTGCCAGCAGCCCCAGGGGGGCGCAGCAGTTCTTC. The encoded protein is CASSPRGAQQFF. V and J are TRBV2 and TRBJ2-1, with D perhaps TRBD1 (7 bases). V was trimmed by 6 bases and J by 11 bases, leaving 14 bases between them. CDR1 is SNHLY, CDR2 FYNNEI, per germline. CDR3 size: 12 residues. The full variable domain, its missing parts supplied by reference TRBV2 and TRBJ2-1, is EPEVTQTPSHQVTQMGQEVILRCVPISNHLYFYWYRQILGQKVEFLVSFYNNEISEKSEIFDDQFSVERPDGSNFTLKIRSTKLEDSAMYFCASSPRGAQQFFGPGTRLTVL.

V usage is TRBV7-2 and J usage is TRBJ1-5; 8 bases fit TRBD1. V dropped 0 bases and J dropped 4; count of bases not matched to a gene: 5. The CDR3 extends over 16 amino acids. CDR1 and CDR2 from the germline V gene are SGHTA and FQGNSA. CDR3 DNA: TGTGCCAGCAGCTTAGCGAGGGGACAGGATAATCAGCCCCAGCATTTT. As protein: CASSLARGQDNQPQHF.

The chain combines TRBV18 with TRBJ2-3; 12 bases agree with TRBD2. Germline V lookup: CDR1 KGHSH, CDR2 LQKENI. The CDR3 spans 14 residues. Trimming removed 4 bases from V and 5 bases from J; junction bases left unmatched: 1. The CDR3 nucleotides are TGTGCCAGCTCACAGGGACTAGCGGGAGATACGCAGTATTTT. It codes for CASSQGLAGDTQYF.

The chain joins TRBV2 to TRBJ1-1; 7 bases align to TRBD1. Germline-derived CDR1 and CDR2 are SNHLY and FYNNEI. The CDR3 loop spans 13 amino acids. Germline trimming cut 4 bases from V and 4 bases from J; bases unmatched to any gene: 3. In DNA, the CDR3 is TGTGCCAGCAGTGCAGGGGGGTTCACTGAAGCTTTCTTT. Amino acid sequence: CASSAGGFTEAFF.

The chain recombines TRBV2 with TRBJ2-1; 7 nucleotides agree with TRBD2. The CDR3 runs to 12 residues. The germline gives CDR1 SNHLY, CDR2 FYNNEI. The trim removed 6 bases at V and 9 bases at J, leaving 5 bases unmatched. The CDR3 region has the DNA TGTGCCAGCAGACCTCTAGCGGTTGAGCAGTTCTTC. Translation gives CASRPLAVEQFF.

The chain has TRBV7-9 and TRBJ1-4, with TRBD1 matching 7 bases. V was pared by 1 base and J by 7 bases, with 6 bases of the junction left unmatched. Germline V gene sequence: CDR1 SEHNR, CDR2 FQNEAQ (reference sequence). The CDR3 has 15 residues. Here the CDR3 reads CASSLDTGASEKLFF. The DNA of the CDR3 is TGTGCCAGCAGCTTAGATACAGGGGCTAGTGAAAAACTGTTTTTT.

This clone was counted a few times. This CDR3 reads CASSFQSITGELFF. In DNA form, the CDR3 reads TGTGCCAGCAGCTTTCAGTCGATCACCGGGGAGCTGTTTTTT. V gene TRBV5-6 combines with J gene TRBJ2-2; D remains unclear. Trimming shortened V by 2 bases and J by 4 bases, and 9 bases separated the two germline ends. Germline V gene lookup returns CDR1 SGHDT and CDR2 YYEEEE. This CDR3 has 14 amino acids. The full variable domain, its missing parts supplied by reference TRBV5-6 and TRBJ2-2, is DAGVTQSPTHLIKTRGQQVTLRCSPKSGHDTVSWYQQALGQGPQFIFQYYEEEERQRGNFPDRFSGHQFPNYSSELNVNALLLGDSALYLCASSFQSITGELFFGEGSRLTVL.

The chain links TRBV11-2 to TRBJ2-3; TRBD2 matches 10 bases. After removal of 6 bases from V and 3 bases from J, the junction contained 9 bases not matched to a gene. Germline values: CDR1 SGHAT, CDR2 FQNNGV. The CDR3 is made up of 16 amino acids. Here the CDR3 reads CASRAGLAAPTDTQYF. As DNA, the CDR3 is TGTGCCAGCAGGGCAGGACTAGCGGCACCGACAGATACGCAGTATTTT.